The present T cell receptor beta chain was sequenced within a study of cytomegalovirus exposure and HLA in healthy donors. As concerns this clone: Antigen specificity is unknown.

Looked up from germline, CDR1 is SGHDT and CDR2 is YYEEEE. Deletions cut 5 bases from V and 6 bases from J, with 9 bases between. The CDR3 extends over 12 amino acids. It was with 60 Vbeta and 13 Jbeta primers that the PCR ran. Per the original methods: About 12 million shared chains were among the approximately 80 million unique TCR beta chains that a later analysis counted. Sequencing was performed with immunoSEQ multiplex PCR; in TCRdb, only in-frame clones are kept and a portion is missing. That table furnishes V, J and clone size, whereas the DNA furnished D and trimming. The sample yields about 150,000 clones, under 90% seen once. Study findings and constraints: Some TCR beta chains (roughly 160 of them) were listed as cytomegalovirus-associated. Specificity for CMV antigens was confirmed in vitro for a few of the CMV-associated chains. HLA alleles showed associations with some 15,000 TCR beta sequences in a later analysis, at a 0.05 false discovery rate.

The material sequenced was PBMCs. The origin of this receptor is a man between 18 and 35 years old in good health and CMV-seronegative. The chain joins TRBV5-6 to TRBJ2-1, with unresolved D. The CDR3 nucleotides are TGTGCCAGCAGTTTTAGTGTCAATGAGCAGTTCTTC. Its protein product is CASSFSVNEQFF.